The source of this T cell receptor (beta chain) is a study of CD8 T cells in Susac syndrome. Germline-derived CDR1 and CDR2 are DFQATT and SNEGSKA (reference sequence). The V end was cut by 3 bases, the J end by 2 bases, with 10 bases between. The CDR3 covers 13 residues. TEMRA cells were enriched by FACS, while CD8+ and CD4+ T cells were obtained through a negative isolation that was performed magnetically. The RNA, roughly 0.5 to 1 ug, was put through reverse transcription using random hexamers. TCRdb used MiXCR to reprocess the immunoSEQ multiplex PCR reads, holding one entry per CDR3 protein. The sample records about 140,000 distinct CDR3 sequences, 95% being singletons.

The clonotype originates from a human donor with Susac syndrome. The chain carries TRBV20-1 and TRBJ1-1, with D unresolved. The sequencing input was CD4+ T cells from PBMCs. CDR3 DNA: TGCAGTGCTAGGTTTACGTTAAACACTGAAGCTTTCTTT. It yields the protein CSARFTLNTEAFF.